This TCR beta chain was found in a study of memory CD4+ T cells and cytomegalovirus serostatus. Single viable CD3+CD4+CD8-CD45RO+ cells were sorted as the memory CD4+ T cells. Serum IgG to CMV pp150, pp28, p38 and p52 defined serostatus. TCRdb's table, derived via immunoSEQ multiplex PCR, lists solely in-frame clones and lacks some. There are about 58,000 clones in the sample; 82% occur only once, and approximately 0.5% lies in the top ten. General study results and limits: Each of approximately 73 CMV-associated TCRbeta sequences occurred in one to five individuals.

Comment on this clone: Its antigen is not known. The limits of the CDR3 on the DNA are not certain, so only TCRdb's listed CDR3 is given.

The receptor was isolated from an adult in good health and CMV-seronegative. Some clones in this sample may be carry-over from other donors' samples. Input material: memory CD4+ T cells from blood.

CDR3 region: CASSFAGGAYEQHF. The V and J genes are TRBV28 and TRBJ2-7; the DNA was not used to check the table's D call, TRBD2. Termini included, the CDR3 measures 14 amino acids. The germline V gene encodes CDR1 MDHEN and CDR2 SYDVKM.